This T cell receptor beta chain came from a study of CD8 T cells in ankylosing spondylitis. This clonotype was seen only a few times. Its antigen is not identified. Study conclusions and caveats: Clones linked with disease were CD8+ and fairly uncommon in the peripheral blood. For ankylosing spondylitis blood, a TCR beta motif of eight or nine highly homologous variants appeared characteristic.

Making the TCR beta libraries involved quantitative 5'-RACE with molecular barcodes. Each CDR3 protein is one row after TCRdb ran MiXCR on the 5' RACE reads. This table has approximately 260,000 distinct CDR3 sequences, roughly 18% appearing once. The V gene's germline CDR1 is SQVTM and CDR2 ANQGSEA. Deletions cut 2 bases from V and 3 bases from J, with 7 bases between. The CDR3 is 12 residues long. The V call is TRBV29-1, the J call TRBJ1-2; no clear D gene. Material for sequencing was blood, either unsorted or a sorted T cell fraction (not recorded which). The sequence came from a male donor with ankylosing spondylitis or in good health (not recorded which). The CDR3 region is CSVETSDYGYTF. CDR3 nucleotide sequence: TGCAGCGTTGAAACCTCTGACTATGGCTACACCTTC.